This record concerns one T cell receptor beta chain sequence. A few counts support this clonotype. The antigen this receptor binds is unknown. No qualities accompany the bases; no much larger clone lies one base away. The library came from PCR. The reads were generated on an Illumina HiSeq 2500. Unique molecular identifiers were incorporated into TCR beta cDNA libraries to reduce PCR and sequencing biases. Some 500,000 cDNA molecules were obtained per 1 to 10 million input T cells, so each molecule approximated one T cell. The patient libraries were prepared and sequenced using the same protocol as the earlier healthy control dataset. Within a given batch, samples were prepared together, multiplexed and sequenced on the same HiSeq lane. In the original analysis: MIGEC handled the raw barcoded reads, throwing out single-read molecular identifier groups before consensus assembly and CDR3 extraction. VDJtools was used for post-analysis of the clonotype tables, with diversity normalized by down-sampling every dataset to the smallest sample size. In repertoire overlap clustering, CDR3 amino acid sequences, but not nucleotide sequences, were matched to correct batch-related cross-sample contamination. The public sequencing data were trimmed at Q25 with fastp and processed into clonotypes with MiXCR by TCRdb, which kept only in-frame beta chains. Each CDR3 protein appears once, grouped with its most common genes and DNA. The V and J calls shown here were made by TCRdb, not taken from the authors' results. Within this sample are about 540,000 distinct CDR3 sequences, with around a third of them counted one time only. Clones ranked in the top ten supply 5% to 6% of the sample.

TCR beta repertoires were profiled from peripheral blood of about a dozen young patients with multiple sclerosis to demonstrate the VDJtools post-analysis software. Multiple sclerosis patients were children and adolescents aged 6 to 15 years. This entry belongs to a study of post-analysis software for immune sequencing data (dated by TCRdb to about 2015). Broadly, across the study: The recorded disease courses included relapsing-remitting, secondary progressive and progressive-relapsing multiple sclerosis, and some patients had no subtype annotation. A subset of samples was prepared in parallel using single-end sample barcoding, then pooled and co-amplified after Illumina adapter ligation. The patient repertoires were compared against some twelve previously published healthy control repertoires obtained from donors aged about 6 to 28 years. What the research found in general, with its limitations: The multiple sclerosis patient group was slightly younger than the control group. Direct clustering with F measure showed strong co-clustering of samples prepared in the same batch, prompting a batch-effect correction. Significantly higher frequencies in patients than in controls were found for five or six TRBV segments, including TRBV5-6, TRBV5-1 and TRBV20-1. Normalized Chao1 diversity was significantly lower in multiple sclerosis patients than controls, suggesting substantial peripheral T-cell clonal expansion.

Via the germline V gene, CDR1 is SGHVS and CDR2 FQNEAQ. V is clipped by 2 bases and J by 4 bases, and the sequence between their germline boundaries is 9 bases long. Counted from cysteine to phenylalanine, this CDR3 has 14 amino acids. Only CDR3 DNA remains: 42 bases, in frame from the first base. The material sequenced was blood. This sequence originates from a girl aged 2-17 years with multiple sclerosis. The V and J genes are TRBV7-8 and TRBJ2-4, with the D gene uncertain. The DNA is as follows: TGTGCCAGCAGCTTATGGCGGCTGAAAAACATTCAGTACTTC. Translated, it gives CASSLWRLKNIQYF.